This entry describes one T cell receptor (beta chain). The antigen remains unidentified. Sequencing used immunoSEQ multiplex PCR; TCRdb keeps in-frame clones, though not all of them. The sample contains roughly 120,000 clones, roughly 84% of which appear only once. The data were taken from a study of T cell responses to AZD1222 COVID-19 vaccine. Findings and caveats of the study: Repertoires in all cases were sampled only once the peak T cell response had passed. Spike-specific TCR breadth and depth both grew after two AZD1222 doses. Vaccine-associated CD4 TCRs ranged over spike, dominating at 160-218 and 743-854. Clonal diversity was possibly underestimated, and white British individuals and females predominated among donors.

The germline V gene has CDR1 SGDLS and CDR2 YYNGEE. The germline V and J ends were trimmed by 0 bases and 3 bases, with 10 bases remaining between them. The CDR3 has 15 amino acids. Sequenced here: peripheral blood, sampled 28 days after the second AZD1222 dose. The clonotype was recovered from an adult who received the AZD1222 COVID-19 vaccine. The J gene is TRBJ1-5, the V gene TRBV9; D is unclear. The DNA for the CDR3 is TGTGCCAGCAGCGTAGATGGAGGGTTCAATCAGCCCCAGCATTTT. Translation: CASSVDGGFNQPQHF.